This TCR beta chain was retrieved from a study of blood T cell repertoires in COVID-19. This clone was counted only a few times. The junction differs from germline at one of its ends, possibly a read error. The CDR3 has 10 amino acids. Germline CDR1 reads MNHEY; CDR2 reads SVGAGI. Measured with immunoSEQ multiplex PCR; TCRdb has only the in-frame clones, and not every one. The data hold under 250,000 clones, with about four fifths observed a single time. The sequencing sample was made of peripheral blood. The source of this sequence is a woman between 50 and 59 years old with active or convalescent COVID-19. This chain uses TRBV6-5 with TRBJ2-1; D remains ambiguous. CDR3: CASSQWEQFF. The CDR3, as DNA: TGCGCCTCCTCCCAGTGGGAGCAGTTCTTC.